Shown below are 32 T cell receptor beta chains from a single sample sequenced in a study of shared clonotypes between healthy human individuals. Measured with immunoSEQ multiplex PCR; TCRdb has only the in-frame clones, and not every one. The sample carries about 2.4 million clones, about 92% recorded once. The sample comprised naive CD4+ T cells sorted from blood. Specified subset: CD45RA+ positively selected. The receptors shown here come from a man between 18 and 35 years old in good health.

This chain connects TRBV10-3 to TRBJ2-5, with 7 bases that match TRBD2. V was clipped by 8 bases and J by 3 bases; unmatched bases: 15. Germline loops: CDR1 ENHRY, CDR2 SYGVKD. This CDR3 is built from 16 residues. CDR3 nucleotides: TGTGCCATCTCCGAGGGAGGGCAGTTGGAGAAAGAGACCCAGTACTTC. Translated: CAISEGGQLEKETQYF.

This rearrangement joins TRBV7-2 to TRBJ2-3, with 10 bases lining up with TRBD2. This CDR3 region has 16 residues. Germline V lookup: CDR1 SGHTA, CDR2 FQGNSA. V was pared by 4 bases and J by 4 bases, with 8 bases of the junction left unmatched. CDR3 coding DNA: TGTGCCAGCAGCTCTAGCGGGAGAGGAAGGGCAGATACGCAGTATTTT. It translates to CASSSSGRGRADTQYF.

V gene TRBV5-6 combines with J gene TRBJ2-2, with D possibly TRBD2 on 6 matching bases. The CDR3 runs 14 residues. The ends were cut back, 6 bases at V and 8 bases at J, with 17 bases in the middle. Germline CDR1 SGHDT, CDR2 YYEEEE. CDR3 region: CASKPTGAGGELFF. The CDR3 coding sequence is TGTGCCAGCAAGCCGACGGGAGCGGGTGGGGAGCTGTTTTTT.

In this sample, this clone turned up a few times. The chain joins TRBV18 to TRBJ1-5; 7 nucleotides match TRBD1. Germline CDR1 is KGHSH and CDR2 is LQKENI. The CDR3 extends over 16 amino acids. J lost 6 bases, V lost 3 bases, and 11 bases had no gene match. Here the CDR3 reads CASSPRGRASGQPQHF. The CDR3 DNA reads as TGTGCCAGCTCACCCAGGGGGAGGGCTAGCGGTCAGCCCCAGCATTTT.

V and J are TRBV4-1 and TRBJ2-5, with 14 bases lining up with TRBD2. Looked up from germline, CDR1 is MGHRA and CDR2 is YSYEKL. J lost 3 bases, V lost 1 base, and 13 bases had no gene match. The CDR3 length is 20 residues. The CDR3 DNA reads TGCGCCAGCAGCCAAGTTATGACTAGCGGGAGGGGGCGAAACGAAGAGACCCAGTACTTC. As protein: CASSQVMTSGRGRNEETQYF.

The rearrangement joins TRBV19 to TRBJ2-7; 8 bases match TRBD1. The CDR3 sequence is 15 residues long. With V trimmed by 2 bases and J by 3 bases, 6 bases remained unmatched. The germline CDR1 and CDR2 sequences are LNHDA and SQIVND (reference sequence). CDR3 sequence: CASSILGQGNYEQYF. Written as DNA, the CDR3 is TGTGCCAGTAGTATACTCGGACAGGGAAACTACGAGCAGTACTTC.

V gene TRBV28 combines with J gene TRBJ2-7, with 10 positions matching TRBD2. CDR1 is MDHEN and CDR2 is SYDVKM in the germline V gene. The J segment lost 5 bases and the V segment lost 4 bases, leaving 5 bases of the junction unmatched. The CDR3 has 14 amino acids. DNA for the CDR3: TGTGCCAGCAGTTCTAGCGGGGGAACCCACGAGCAGTACTTC. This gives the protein CASSSSGGTHEQYF.

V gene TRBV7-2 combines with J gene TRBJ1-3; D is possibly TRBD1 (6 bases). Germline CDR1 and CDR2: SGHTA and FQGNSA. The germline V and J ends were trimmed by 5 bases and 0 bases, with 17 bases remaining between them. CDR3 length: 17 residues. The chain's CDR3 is CASSNLGQTFSGNTIYF. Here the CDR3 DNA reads TGTGCCAGCAGCAACCTCGGACAGACGTTCTCTGGAAACACCATATATTTT.

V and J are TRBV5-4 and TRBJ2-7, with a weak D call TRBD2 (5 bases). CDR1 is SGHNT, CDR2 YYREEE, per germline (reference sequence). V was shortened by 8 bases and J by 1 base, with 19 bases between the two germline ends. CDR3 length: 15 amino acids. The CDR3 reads CASSPLSGSSYEQYF. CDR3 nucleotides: TGTGCCAGTTCCCCCTTGAGCGGATCTTCCTACGAGCAGTACTTC.

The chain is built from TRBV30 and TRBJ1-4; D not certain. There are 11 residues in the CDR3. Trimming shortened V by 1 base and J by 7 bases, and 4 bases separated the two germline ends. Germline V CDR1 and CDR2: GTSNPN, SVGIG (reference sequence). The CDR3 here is CAWSEVEKLFF. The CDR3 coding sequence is TGTGCCTGGAGTGAAGTTGAAAAACTGTTTTTT.

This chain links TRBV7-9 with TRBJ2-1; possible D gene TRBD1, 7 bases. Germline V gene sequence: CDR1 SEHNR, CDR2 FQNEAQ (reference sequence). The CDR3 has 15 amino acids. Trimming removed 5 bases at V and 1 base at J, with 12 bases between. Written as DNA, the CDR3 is TGTGCCAGCAGCCCGGAGGGGGCGTCCTACAATGAGCAGTTCTTC. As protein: CASSPEGASYNEQFF.

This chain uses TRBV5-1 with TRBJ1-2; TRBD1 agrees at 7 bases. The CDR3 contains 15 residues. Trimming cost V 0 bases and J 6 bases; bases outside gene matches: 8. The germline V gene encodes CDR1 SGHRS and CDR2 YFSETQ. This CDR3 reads CASSLDGRGVDGYTF. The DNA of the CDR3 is TGCGCCAGCAGCTTGGATGGCAGGGGGGTCGATGGCTACACCTTC.

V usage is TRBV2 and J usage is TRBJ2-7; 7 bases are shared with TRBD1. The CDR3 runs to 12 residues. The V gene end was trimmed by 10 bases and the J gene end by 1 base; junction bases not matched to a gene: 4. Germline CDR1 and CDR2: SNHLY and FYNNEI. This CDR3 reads CAIGTVSYEQYF. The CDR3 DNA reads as TGTGCCATCGGGACAGTTTCCTACGAGCAGTACTTC.

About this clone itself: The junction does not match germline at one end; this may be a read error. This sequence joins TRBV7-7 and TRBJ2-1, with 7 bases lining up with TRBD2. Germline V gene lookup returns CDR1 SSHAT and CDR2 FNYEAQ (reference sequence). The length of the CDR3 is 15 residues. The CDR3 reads CASSLGSGLPGEQFF. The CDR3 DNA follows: TGTGCTAGCAGCTTAGGTAGCGGGCTCCCCGGTGAGCAGTTCTTC.

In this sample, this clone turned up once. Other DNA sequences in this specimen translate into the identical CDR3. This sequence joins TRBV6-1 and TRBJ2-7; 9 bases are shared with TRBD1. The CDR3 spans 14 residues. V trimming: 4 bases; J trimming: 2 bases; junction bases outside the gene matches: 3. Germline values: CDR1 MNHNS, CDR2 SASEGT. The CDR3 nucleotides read TGTGCCAGCAGTGCCGGGACAGGGCCCTACGAGCAGTACTTC. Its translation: CASSAGTGPYEQYF.

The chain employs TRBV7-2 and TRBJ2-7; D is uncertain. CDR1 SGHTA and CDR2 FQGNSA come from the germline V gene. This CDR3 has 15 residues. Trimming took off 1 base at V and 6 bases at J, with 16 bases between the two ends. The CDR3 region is CASSLVASNSAEQYF. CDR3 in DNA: TGTGCCAGCAGCTTAGTGGCTTCTAACAGCGCCGAGCAGTACTTC.

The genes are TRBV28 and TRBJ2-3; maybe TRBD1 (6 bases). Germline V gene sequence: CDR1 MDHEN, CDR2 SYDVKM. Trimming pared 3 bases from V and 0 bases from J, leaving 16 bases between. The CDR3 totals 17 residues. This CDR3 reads CASSFRDTARSTDTQYF. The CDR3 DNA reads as TGTGCCAGCAGTTTTAGGGACACGGCCAGGAGCACAGATACGCAGTATTTT.

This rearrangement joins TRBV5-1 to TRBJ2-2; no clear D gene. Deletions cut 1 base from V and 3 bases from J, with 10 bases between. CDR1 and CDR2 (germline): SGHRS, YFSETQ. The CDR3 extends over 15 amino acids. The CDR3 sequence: CASSLQTSDTGELFF. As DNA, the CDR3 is TGCGCCAGCAGCTTGCAAACTTCGGACACCGGGGAGCTGTTTTTT. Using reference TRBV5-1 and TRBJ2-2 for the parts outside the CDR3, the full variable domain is KAGVTQTPRYLIKTRGQQVTLSCSPISGHRSVSWYQQTPGQGLQFLFEYFSETQRNKGNFPGRFSGRQFSNSRSEMNVSTLELGDSALYLCASSLQTSDTGELFFGEGSRLTVL.

CDR3 sequence (DNA): TGTGCCAGCAGAAGGGGGTCTCAAGCCACTGAAGCTTTCTTT. This gives the protein CASRRGSQATEAFF. The chain recombines TRBV6-5 with TRBJ1-1, with TRBD1 as a possible D gene (6 bases). Trimming took 6 bases from V and 4 from J, leaving 15 bases between them. The germline V gene encodes CDR1 MNHEY and CDR2 SVGAGI. The CDR3 is 14 residues long.

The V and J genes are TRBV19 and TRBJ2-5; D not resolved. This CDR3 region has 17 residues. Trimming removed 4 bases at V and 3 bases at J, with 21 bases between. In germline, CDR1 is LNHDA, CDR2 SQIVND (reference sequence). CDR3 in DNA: TGTGCCAGTAGTAGGGGTTTGGGAAAGGGTTTAAAAGAGACCCAGTACTTC. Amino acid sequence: CASSRGLGKGLKETQYF.

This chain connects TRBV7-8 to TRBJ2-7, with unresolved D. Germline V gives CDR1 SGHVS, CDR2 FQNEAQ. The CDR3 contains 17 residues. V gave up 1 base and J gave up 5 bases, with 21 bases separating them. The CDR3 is CASSLDLVSTIRHEQYF. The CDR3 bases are TGTGCCAGCAGCTTAGATTTGGTGTCCACAATTCGACACGAGCAGTACTTC.

This CDR3 reads CASSRTGTGYEKLFF. CDR3 nucleotide sequence: TGTGCCAGTAGTAGGACCGGGACAGGGTATGAAAAACTGTTTTTT. The chain carries TRBV19 and TRBJ1-4; 9 bases agree with TRBD1. CDR1 LNHDA and CDR2 SQIVND come from the germline V gene (reference sequence). V trimming: 4 bases; J trimming: 6 bases; junction bases outside the gene matches: 6. The CDR3 totals 15 residues. Using reference TRBV19 and TRBJ1-4 for the parts outside the CDR3, the full variable domain is DGGITQSPKYLFRKEGQNVTLSCEQNLNHDAMYWYRQDPGQGLRLIYYSQIVNDFQKGDIAEGYSVSREKKESFPLTVTSAQKNPTAFYLCASSRTGTGYEKLFFGSGTQLSVL.

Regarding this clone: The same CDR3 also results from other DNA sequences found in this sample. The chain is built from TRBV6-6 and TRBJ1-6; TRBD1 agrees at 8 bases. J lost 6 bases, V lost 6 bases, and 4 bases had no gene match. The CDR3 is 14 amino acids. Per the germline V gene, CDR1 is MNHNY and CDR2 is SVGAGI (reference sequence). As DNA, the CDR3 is TGTGCCAGCAGCCCCGGACAGGGTAATTCACCCCTCCACTTT. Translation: CASSPGQGNSPLHF.

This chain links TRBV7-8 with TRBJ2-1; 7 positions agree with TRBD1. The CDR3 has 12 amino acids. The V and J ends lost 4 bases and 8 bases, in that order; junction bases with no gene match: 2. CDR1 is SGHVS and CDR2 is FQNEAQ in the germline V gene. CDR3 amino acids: CASSSQGYEQFF. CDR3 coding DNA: TGTGCCAGCAGCTCACAGGGGTATGAGCAGTTCTTC.

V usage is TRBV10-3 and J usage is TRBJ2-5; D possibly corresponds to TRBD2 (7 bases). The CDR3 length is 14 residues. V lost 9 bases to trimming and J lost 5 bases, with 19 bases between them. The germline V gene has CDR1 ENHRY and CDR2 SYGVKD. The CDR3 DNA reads TGTGCCATTAACAGGGAGGGACTCGTCGAGACCCAGTACTTC. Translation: CAINREGLVETQYF.

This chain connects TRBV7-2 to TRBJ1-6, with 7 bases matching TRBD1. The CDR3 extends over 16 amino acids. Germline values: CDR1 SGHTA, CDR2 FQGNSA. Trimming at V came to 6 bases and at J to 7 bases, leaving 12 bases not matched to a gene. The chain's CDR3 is CASSSTGTERNSPLHF. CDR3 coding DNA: TGTGCCAGCAGTTCCACGGGGACAGAGCGGAATTCACCCCTCCACTTT.

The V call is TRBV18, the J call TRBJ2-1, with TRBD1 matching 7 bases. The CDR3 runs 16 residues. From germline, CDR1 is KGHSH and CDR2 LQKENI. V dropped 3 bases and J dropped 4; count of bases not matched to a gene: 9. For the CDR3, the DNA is TGTGCCAGCTCACCTTTCCGGGACAGCAAGTACAATGAGCAGTTCTTC. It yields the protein CASSPFRDSKYNEQFF. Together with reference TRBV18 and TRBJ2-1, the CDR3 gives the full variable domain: NAGVMQNPRHLVRRRGQEARLRCSPMKGHSHVYWYRQLPEEGLKFMVYLQKENIIDESGMPKERFSAEFPKEGPSILRIQQVVRGDSAAYFCASSPFRDSKYNEQFFGPGTRLTVL.

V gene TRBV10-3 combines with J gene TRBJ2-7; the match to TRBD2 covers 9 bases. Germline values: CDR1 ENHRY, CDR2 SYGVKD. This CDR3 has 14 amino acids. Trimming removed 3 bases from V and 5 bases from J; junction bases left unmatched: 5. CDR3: CAISERREGNEQYF. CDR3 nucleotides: TGTGCCATCAGTGAAAGGCGGGAGGGGAACGAGCAGTACTTC.

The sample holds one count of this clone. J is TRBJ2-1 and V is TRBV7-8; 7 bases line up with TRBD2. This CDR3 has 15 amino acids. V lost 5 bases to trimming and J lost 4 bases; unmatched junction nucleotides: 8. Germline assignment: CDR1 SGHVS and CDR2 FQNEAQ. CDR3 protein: CASSAASGAYNEQFF. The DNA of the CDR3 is TGTGCCAGCAGCGCCGCTAGCGGAGCTTACAATGAGCAGTTCTTC.

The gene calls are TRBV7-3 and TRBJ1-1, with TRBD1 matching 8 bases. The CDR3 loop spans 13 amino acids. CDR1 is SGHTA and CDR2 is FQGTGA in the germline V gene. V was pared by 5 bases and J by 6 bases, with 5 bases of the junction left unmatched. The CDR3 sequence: CASSVDRGSEAFF. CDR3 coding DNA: TGTGCCAGCAGCGTAGACAGGGGCTCTGAAGCTTTCTTT. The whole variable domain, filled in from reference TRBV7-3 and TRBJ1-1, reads GAGVSQTPSNKVTEKGKYVELRCDPISGHTALYWYRQSLGQGPEFLIYFQGTGAADDSGLPNDRFFAVRPEGSVSTLKIQRTERGDSAVYLCASSVDRGSEAFFGQGTRLTVV.

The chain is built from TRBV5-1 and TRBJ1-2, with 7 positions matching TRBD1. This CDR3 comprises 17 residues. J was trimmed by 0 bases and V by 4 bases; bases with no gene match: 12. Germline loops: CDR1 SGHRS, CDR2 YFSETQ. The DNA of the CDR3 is TGCGCCAGCAGCCTTCCGGGACAGACTAGAGCTAACTATGGCTACACCTTC. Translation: CASSLPGQTRANYGYTF. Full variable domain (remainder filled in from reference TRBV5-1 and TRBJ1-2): KAGVTQTPRYLIKTRGQQVTLSCSPISGHRSVSWYQQTPGQGLQFLFEYFSETQRNKGNFPGRFSGRQFSNSRSEMNVSTLELGDSALYLCASSLPGQTRANYGYTFGSGTRLTVV.

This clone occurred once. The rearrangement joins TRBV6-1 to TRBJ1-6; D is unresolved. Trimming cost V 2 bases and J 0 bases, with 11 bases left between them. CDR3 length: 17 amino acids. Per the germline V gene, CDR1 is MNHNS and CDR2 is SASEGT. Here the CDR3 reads CASSEIPAGSYNSPLHF. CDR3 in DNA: TGTGCCAGCAGTGAAATTCCAGCGGGCTCCTATAATTCACCCCTCCACTTT.